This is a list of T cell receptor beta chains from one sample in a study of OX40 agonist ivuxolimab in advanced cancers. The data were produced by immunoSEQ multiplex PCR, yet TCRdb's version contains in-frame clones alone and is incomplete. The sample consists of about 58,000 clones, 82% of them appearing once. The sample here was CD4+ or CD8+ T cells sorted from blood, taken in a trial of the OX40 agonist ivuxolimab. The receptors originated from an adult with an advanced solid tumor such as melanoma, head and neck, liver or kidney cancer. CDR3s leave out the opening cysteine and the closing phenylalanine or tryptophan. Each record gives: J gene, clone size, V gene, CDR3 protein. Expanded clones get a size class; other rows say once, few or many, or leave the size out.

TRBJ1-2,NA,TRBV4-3,ASSRELRAAPRGYT
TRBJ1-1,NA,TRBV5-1,ASKGGTWNTEAF
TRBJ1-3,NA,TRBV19,ASSMGGLGNTIY
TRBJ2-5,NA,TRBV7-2,ASSLMTGQETQY
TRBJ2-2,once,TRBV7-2,ASSFARGLGTGELF
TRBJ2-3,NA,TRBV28,ASRPSGTSGVTDTQY
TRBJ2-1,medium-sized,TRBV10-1,ASSRHKTSYNEQF
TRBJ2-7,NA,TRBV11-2,ASSLDRGGEQY
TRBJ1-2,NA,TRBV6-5,ASSNDRGGYT
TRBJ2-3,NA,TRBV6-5,ASTNSDTQY
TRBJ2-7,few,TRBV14,ASSAPGPQQY
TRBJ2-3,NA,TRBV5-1,ASSSSLAGVPDTQY
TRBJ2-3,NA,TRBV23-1,ASRLSLRGDTQY
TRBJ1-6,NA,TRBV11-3,ASSLDGTGGSPLH
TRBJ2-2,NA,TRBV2,ASSLDSTGELF
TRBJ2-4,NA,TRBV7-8,ASSPQGVIAKNIQY
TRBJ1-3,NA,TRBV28,ASSSPAGGLGNTIY
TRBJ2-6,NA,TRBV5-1,ASSLGQAFSGANVLT
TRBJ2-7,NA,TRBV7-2,ASTPSKGGAYEQY
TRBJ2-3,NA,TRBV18,ASSPLVIAGGQRDTQY
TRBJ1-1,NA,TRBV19,ASSIRQGPRQGTEAF
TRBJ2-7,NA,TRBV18,ASSPNRDSEQY
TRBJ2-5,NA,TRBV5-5,ASTFRGTETQY
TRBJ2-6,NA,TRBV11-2,ASSFSPGMANVLT
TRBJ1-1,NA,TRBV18,ASSPAGGNTEAF
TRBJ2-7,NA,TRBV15,ATSRQGGYEQY
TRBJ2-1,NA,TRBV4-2,ASSQALYNEQF